This TCR beta chain was recorded in a study of Graves' ophthalmopathy and Graves' hyperthyroidism. Study-wide context: Absence of ophthalmopathy within 18 months of follow-up defined stable hyperthyroidism. Overall study findings and caveats: Blood was where most expanded thyroid clonotypes above 0.001 frequency also turned up.

The CDR3 consists of 15 residues. The trim removed 1 base at V and 4 bases at J, leaving 3 bases unmatched. Germline CDR1 SGHDN, CDR2 FVKESK. Comments on this clonotype: Its cognate antigen is unknown.

The authors amplified TCR beta CDR3 regions from RNA transcripts. Following a first-round RT-PCR that used HTBI primers, a second-round multiplex PCR was carried out. From the multiplex PCR reads, TCRdb called clonotypes with MiXCR, one entry per CDR3 protein. The table lists around 1.1 million distinct CDR3 sequences, about two fifths of them singletons. Exclusion covered patients with other autoimmune diseases or uncontrolled infections (as well as pregnancy or lactation). The chain carries TRBV14 and TRBJ1-1, with 10 nucleotides matching TRBD1. The sample consisted of peripheral blood or thyroid tissue (not recorded which). The clonotype originates from an adult man with Graves' hyperthyroidism. CDR3 in amino acids: CASSQGGTGVTEAFF. For the CDR3, the DNA is TGTGCCAGCAGCCAAGGAGGGACAGGGGTCACTGAAGCTTTCTTT.